Below, 10 T cell receptor beta chains from the same sample are listed, as sequenced in a study of blood T cell repertoires in COVID-19. The data were produced by immunoSEQ multiplex PCR, yet TCRdb's version contains in-frame clones alone and is incomplete. The profile shows roughly 380,000 clones, roughly nine tenths of them singletons. Material for sequencing was PBMCs or T cells enriched from blood (not recorded which). The source of these receptors is a woman in her twenties or thirties who had recovered from COVID-19.

The rearrangement uses TRBV27 and TRBJ1-1; tentative D call: TRBD1 (5 bases). Germline-derived CDR1 and CDR2 are MNHEY and SMNVEV (reference sequence). This CDR3 has 14 amino acids. Trimming shortened V by 3 bases and J by 0 bases, and 8 bases separated the two germline ends. The CDR3 protein is CASSFSGVNTEAFF. The CDR3 DNA reads TGTGCCAGCAGTTTTTCGGGGGTGAACACTGAAGCTTTCTTT.

V is TRBV5-4 and J is TRBJ2-2; 11 positions agree with TRBD2. There are 19 residues in the CDR3. Germline values: CDR1 SGHNT, CDR2 YYREEE (reference sequence). Trimming cost V 3 bases and J 2 bases; bases outside gene matches: 12. Here the CDR3 reads CASSSVPPTSGTNTGELFF. Here the CDR3 DNA reads TGTGCCAGCAGCTCGGTTCCCCCGACTAGCGGGACAAACACCGGGGAGCTGTTTTTT.

The V call is TRBV27, the J call TRBJ2-6; perhaps TRBD2 as D (6 bases). The CDR3 consists of 16 residues. The V gene's germline CDR1 is MNHEY and CDR2 SMNVEV (reference sequence). Trimming took 5 bases from V and 1 from J, leaving 12 bases between them. The CDR3 sequence: CASSPFGGSGANVLTF. The CDR3, as DNA: TGTGCCAGCAGTCCCTTTGGGGGGTCTGGGGCCAACGTCCTGACTTTC.

CDR3 DNA: TGTGCCAGCAGTTTGGTAGAAACCGGGGAGCTGTTTTTT. Its translation: CASSLVETGELFF. The genes are TRBV27 and TRBJ2-2; D ambiguous. The CDR3 is 13 residues long. V lost 3 bases and J 5 bases, leaving 7 bases between the germline ends. Germline assignment: CDR1 MNHEY and CDR2 SMNVEV (reference sequence).

This clone occurred a few times. This sequence joins TRBV6-5 and TRBJ1-1, with unresolved D. The V and J ends lost 4 bases and 2 bases respectively, with 8 bases between them. Germline V gene lookup returns CDR1 MNHEY and CDR2 SVGAGI. This CDR3 region has 13 residues. CDR3 in amino acids: CASSWRYNTEAFF. CDR3 DNA: TGTGCCAGCAGTTGGAGATACAACACTGAAGCTTTCTTT.

The chain couples TRBV5-1 to TRBJ2-7; 10 nucleotides align to TRBD1. V lost 7 bases, J lost 4 bases, and 23 bases stayed unmatched. From germline, CDR1 is SGHRS and CDR2 YFSETQ. This CDR3 is 19 amino acids long. The CDR3: CASRSEAGQGSVFGYEQYF. CDR3 sequence (DNA): TGCGCCAGCCGTTCCGAGGCGGGACAGGGGTCCGTGTTTGGGTACGAGCAGTACTTC.

In its sample, this clone was seen a few times. V gene TRBV25-1 combines with J gene TRBJ1-1; 7 bases fit TRBD1. The length of the CDR3 is 15 residues. The germline V gene encodes CDR1 MGHDK and CDR2 SYGVNS. The J segment lost 7 bases and the V segment lost 3 bases, leaving 11 bases of the junction unmatched. CDR3: CASSDPNRGSFEAFF. The CDR3 DNA is TGTGCCAGCAGTGATCCCAACAGGGGATCCTTTGAAGCTTTCTTT.

V usage is TRBV5-8 and J usage is TRBJ2-7, with 7 bases lining up with TRBD2. After removal of 5 bases from V and 1 base from J, the junction contained 9 bases not matched to a gene. CDR3 length equals 15 residues. The germline V gene encodes CDR1 SGHTS and CDR2 YDEGEE. For the CDR3, the DNA is TGTGCCAGCAGGATTTCTAGCGGACTATCCTACGAGCAGTACTTC. Amino acid sequence: CASRISSGLSYEQYF.

The chain has TRBV5-1 and TRBJ2-5; D ambiguous. V lost 4 bases and J 2 bases, leaving 12 bases between the germline ends. The CDR3 runs to 14 residues. Per germline, CDR1 SGHRS and CDR2 YFSETQ. The CDR3 loop is CASSPELAQETQYF. The DNA for the CDR3 is TGCGCCAGCAGCCCCGAATTAGCACAAGAGACCCAGTACTTC.

This clone has a handful of counts. This chain links TRBV3-1 (or the pseudogene TRBV3-2) with TRBJ2-1, with D maybe TRBD1 (5 bases). The CDR3 covers 15 residues. V was clipped by 0 bases and J by 5 bases, with 11 bases between them. Germline V gives CDR1 LGHDT, CDR2 YNNKEL (reference sequence). CDR3 sequence: CASSQDQGRHNEQFF. The CDR3 DNA reads TGTGCCAGCAGCCAAGATCAGGGTAGGCACAATGAGCAGTTCTTC.